Below are 8 T cell receptor beta chains sequenced from a single sample in a study of T cell responses to AZD1222 COVID-19 vaccine. This table comes from immunoSEQ multiplex PCR, and its TCRdb copy is limited to in-frame clones, with some not included. Of 140,000 to 150,000 clones in the sample, 75% to 90% were seen once. The input for sequencing was peripheral blood, taken on day 0 of AZD1222 vaccination. Every receptor here comes from an adult in good health.

This chain joins TRBV12-3 or TRBV12-4 and TRBJ2-7, with 8 bases that match TRBD2. Trimming removed 3 bases from V and 3 bases from J; junction bases left unmatched: 1. There are 13 residues in the CDR3. CDR3 DNA sequence: TGTGCCAGCAGTTTTAGCGGGGACTACGAGCAGTACTTC. Residues: CASSFSGDYEQYF.

This clone was seen only once. The chain links TRBV28 to TRBJ1-2; D possibly corresponds to TRBD1 (5 bases). Germline CDR1 reads MDHEN; CDR2 reads SYDVKM. The V and J ends lost 2 bases and 8 bases respectively, with 9 bases between them. The CDR3 has 12 residues. The CDR3 DNA sequence: TGTGCCAGCAGTTTAGGGACGGGGGGCTACACCTTC. Its translation is CASSLGTGGYTF.

The genes are TRBV5-1 and TRBJ1-1; D gene ambiguous. Germline lookup yields CDR1 SGHRS and CDR2 YFSETQ. This CDR3 comprises 13 residues. Deletions cut 1 base from V and 1 base from J, with 5 bases between. CDR3 loop: CASSLSANTEAFF. For the CDR3, the DNA is TGCGCCAGCAGCTTGTCAGCGAACACTGAAGCTTTCTTT.

A few counts support this clone. This chain connects TRBV6-5 to TRBJ1-1; 7 bases fit TRBD1. V gave up 6 bases and J gave up 6 bases; unmatched junction bases: 7. CDR1 and CDR2 from the germline V gene are MNHEY and SVGAGI. This CDR3 has 13 amino acids. The CDR3 is CASREGQTPEAFF. The CDR3 DNA sequence: TGTGCCAGCAGAGAGGGACAGACCCCTGAAGCTTTCTTT.

The genes are TRBV4-2 and TRBJ1-1; 7 bases map to TRBD1. Germline trimming cut 3 bases from V and 1 base from J; bases unmatched to any gene: 5. CDR1 is LGHNA and CDR2 is YNFKEQ in the germline V gene. The CDR3 loop spans 15 amino acids. In DNA form, the CDR3 reads TGTGCCAGCAGCCAGCACACAGGGGCGAACACTGAAGCTTTCTTT. Protein product: CASSQHTGANTEAFF.

V usage is TRBV6-5 and J usage is TRBJ1-1; TRBD1 aligns across 7 bases. Germline V gene sequence: CDR1 MNHEY, CDR2 SVGAGI. The CDR3 contains 14 residues. The trim removed 7 bases at V and 7 bases at J, leaving 12 bases unmatched. DNA of the CDR3: TGTGCCAGCAATCCCCCGACAGGGCTTGGTGAAGCTTTCTTT. It encodes CASNPPTGLGEAFF.

This chain connects TRBV5-1 to TRBJ1-1; 9 nucleotides align to TRBD1. V lost 1 base, J lost 1 base, and 2 bases stayed unmatched. CDR3 length: 15 amino acids. CDR1 is SGHRS and CDR2 is YFSETQ in the germline V gene. For the CDR3, the DNA is TGCGCCAGCAGCTTGAGGGGACAGGGGAACACTGAAGCTTTCTTT. Encoded protein: CASSLRGQGNTEAFF.

This chain uses TRBV18 with TRBJ2-1, with 7 positions matching TRBD2. This CDR3 is built from 15 residues. V was clipped by 6 bases and J by 3 bases; unmatched bases: 8. The germline gives CDR1 KGHSH, CDR2 LQKENI. The chain's CDR3 is CASSPGREVYNEQFF. In DNA, the CDR3 is TGTGCCAGCTCCCCAGGTCGGGAGGTCTACAATGAGCAGTTCTTC.